A few counts support the clone carrying this TCR beta chain. The antigen remains undetermined. The TCR cDNA carried a universal primer site and UMIs from 5'RACE template switching. In TCRdb, the 5' RACE reads were re-called with MiXCR into one record per CDR3 protein. This sample carries about 360,000 distinct CDR3 sequences, approximately 6% of them seen once, and the ten largest clones take 15%. This CDR3 comprises 11 residues. The ends were cut back, 7 bases at V and 5 bases at J, with 6 bases in the middle. Germline V gene sequence: CDR1 SGHRS, CDR2 YFSETQ. The data were taken from a study of T cells after yellow fever vaccination. Study-wide results and caveats: CD4 and CD8 compartments shared a small share of clonotypes, likely from convergent recombination.

The receptor was derived from a man under 40 who received the YFV17D yellow fever vaccine. The V gene is TRBV5-1, the J gene TRBJ2-2, with D tentatively TRBD1 (5 bases). The material sequenced was PBMCs, taken 5 days after the yellow fever booster vaccination. The CDR3 loop is CASGQTGELFF. DNA for the CDR3: TGCGCCAGCGGACAAACCGGGGAGCTGTTTTTT.